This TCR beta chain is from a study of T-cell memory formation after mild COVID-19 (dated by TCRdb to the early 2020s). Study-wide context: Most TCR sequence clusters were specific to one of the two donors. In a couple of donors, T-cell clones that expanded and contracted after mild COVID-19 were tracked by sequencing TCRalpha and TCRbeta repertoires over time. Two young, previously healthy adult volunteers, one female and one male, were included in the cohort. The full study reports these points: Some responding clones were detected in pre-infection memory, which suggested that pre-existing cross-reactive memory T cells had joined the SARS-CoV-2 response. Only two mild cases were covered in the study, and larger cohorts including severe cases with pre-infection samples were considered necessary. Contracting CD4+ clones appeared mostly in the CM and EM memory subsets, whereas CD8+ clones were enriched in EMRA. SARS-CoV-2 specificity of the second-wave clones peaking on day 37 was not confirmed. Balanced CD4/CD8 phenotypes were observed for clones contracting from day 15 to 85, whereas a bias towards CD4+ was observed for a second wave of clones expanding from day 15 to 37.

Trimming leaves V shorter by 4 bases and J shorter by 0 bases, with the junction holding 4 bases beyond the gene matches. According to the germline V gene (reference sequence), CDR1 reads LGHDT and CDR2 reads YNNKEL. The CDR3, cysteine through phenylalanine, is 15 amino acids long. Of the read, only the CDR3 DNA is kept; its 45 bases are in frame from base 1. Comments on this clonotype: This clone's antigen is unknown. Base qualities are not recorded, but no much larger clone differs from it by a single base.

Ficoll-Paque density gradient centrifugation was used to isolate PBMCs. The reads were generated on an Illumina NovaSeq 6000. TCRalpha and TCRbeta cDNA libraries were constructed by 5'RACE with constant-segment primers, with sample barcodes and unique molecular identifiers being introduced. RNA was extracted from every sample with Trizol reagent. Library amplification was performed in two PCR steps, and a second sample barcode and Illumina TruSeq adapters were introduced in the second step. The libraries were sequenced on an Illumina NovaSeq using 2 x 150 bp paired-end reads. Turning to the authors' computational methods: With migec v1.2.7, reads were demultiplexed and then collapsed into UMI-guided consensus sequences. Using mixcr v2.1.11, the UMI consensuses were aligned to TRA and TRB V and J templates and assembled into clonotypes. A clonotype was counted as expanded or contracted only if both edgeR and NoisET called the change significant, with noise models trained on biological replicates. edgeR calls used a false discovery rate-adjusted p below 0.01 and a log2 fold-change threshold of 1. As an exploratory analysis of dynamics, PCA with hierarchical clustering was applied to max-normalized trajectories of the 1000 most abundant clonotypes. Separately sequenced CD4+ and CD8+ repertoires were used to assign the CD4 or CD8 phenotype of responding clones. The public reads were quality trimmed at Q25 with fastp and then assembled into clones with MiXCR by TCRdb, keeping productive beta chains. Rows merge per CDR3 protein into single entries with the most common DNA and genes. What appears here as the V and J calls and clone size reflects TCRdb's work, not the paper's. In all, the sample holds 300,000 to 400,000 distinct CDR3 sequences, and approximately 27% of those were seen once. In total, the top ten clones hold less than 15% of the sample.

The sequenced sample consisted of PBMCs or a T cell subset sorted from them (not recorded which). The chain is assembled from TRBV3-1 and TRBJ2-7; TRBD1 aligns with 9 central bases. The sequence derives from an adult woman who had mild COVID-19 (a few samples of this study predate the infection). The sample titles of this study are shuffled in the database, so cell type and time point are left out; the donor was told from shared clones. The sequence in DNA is TGTGCCAGCAGCCGTCCGGACAGGGGCTCCTACGAGCAGTACTTC. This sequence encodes CASSRPDRGSYEQYF.